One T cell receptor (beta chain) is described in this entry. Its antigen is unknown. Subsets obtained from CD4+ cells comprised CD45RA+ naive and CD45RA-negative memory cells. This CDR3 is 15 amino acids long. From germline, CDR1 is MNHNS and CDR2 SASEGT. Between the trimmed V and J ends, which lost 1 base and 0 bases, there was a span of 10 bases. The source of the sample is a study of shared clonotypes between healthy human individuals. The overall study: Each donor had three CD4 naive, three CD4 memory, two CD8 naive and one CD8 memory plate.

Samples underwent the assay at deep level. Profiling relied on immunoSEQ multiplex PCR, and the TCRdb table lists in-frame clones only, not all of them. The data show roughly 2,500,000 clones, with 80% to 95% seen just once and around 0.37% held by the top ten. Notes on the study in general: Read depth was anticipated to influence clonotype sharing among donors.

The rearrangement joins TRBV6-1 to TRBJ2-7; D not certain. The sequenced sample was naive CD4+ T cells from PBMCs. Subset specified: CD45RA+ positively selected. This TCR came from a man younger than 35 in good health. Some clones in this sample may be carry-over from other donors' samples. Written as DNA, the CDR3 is TGTGCCAGCAGTGAAGAGGCCAGGAGCTCCTACGAGCAGTACTTC. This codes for CASSEEARSSYEQYF.